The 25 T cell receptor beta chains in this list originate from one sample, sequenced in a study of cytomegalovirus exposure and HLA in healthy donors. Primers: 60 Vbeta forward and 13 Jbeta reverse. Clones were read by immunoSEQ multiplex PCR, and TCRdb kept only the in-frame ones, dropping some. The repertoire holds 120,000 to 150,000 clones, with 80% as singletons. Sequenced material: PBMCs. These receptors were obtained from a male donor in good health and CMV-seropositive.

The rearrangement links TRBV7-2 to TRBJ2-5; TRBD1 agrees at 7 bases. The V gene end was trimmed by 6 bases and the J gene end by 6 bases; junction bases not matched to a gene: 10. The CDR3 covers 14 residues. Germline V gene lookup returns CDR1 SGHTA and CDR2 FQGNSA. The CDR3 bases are TGTGCCAGCAGTCGACAGGGTGGAAGAAAGACCCAGTACTTC. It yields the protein CASSRQGGRKTQYF.

CDR3: CASSVLRENYEQYF. In DNA, the CDR3 is TGTGCCAGCAGCGTCCTCCGGGAAAACTACGAGCAGTACTTC. The chain carries TRBV11-2 and TRBJ2-7; a weak D match, TRBD2 (5 bases). This CDR3 region has 14 residues. V was pared by 5 bases and J by 3 bases, with 14 bases between. Germline CDR1 SGHAT, CDR2 FQNNGV.

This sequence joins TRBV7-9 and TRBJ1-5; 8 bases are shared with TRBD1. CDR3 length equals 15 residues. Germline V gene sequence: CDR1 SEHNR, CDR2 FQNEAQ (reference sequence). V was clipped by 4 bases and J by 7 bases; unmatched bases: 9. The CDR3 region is CASSSTIAGGQPQHF. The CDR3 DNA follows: TGTGCCAGCAGCTCAACCATAGCAGGGGGCCAGCCCCAGCATTTT.

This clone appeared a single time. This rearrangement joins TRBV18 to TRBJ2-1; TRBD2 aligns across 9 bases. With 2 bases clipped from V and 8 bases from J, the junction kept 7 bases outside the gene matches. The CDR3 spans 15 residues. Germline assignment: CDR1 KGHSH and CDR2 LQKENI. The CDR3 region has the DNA TGTGCCAGCTCACCAGCGGGACTAGCTCGGGATGAGCAGTTCTTC. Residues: CASSPAGLARDEQFF.

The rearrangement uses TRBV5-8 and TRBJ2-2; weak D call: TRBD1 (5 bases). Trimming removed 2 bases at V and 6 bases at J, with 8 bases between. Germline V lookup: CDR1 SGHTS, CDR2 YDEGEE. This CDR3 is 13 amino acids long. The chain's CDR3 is CASSFGQPGELFF. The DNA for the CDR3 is TGTGCCAGCAGCTTCGGACAACCCGGGGAGCTGTTTTTT.

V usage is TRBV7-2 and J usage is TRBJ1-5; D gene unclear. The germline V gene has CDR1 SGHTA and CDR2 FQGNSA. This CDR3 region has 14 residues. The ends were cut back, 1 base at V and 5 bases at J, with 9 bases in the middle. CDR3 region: CASSLVQSDQPQHF. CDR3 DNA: TGTGCCAGCAGCTTAGTACAGTCGGATCAGCCCCAGCATTTT.

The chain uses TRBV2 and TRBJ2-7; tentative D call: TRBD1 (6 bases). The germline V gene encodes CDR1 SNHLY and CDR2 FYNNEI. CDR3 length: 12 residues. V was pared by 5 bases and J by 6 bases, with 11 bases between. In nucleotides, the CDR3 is TGTGCCAGCAGTTCTAACAGGGCCGAGCAGTACTTC. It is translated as CASSSNRAEQYF.

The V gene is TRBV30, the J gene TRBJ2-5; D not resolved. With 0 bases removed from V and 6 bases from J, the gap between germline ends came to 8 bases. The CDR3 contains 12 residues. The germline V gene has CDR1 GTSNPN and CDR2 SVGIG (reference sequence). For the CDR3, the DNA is TGTGCCTGGAGTGTACAGCTTAAGACCCAGTACTTC. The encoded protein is CAWSVQLKTQYF.

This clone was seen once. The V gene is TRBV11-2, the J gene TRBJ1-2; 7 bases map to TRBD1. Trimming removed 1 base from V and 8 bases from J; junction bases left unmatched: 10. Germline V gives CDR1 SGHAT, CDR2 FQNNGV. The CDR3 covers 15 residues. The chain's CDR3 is CASSLGTTGALGYTF. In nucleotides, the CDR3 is TGTGCCAGCAGCTTAGGGACTACAGGGGCGCTGGGCTACACCTTC.

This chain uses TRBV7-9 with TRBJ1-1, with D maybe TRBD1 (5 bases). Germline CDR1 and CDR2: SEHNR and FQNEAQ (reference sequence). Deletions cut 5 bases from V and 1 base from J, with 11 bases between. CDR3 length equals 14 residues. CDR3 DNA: TGTGCCAGCAGCGGGGGGGATCAGAACACTGAAGCTTTCTTT. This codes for CASSGGDQNTEAFF.

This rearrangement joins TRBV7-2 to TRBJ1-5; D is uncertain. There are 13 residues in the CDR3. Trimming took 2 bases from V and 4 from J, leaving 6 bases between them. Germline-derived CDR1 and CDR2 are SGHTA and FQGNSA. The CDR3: CASSLYTNQPQHF. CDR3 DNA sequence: TGTGCCAGCAGCTTATACACAAATCAGCCCCAGCATTTT.

The CDR3 region has the DNA TGTGCCAGCAGCTCGACAACGAACACTGAAGCTTTCTTT. It translates to CASSSTTNTEAFF. This chain joins TRBV7-3 and TRBJ1-1; the D is unclear. Germline CDR1 reads SGHTA; CDR2 reads FQGTGA. V was shortened by 4 bases and J by 1 base, with 7 bases between the two germline ends. CDR3 length: 13 amino acids. Based on the CDR3 plus reference TRBV7-3 and TRBJ1-1, the full variable domain is GAGVSQTPSNKVTEKGKYVELRCDPISGHTALYWYRQSLGQGPEFLIYFQGTGAADDSGLPNDRFFAVRPEGSVSTLKIQRTERGDSAVYLCASSSTTNTEAFFGQGTRLTVV.

CDR3 amino acids: CASSPTPSGFDAGEQYF. CDR3 in DNA: TGCGCCAGCAGCCCCACTCCTAGCGGATTTGATGCGGGCGAGCAGTACTTC. This chain links TRBV5-1 with TRBJ2-5; 7 bases match TRBD2. The end of the DNA fits TRBJ2-7 better, so the J call may be wrong. The germline gives CDR1 SGHRS, CDR2 YFSETQ. CDR3 length equals 17 residues.

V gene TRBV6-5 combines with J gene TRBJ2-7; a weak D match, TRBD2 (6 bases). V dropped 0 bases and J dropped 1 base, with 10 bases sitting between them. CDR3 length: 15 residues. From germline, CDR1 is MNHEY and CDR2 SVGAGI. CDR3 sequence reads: CASSYSGGTSYEQYF. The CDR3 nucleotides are TGTGCCAGCAGTTACTCGGGGGGAACTTCCTACGAGCAGTACTTC.

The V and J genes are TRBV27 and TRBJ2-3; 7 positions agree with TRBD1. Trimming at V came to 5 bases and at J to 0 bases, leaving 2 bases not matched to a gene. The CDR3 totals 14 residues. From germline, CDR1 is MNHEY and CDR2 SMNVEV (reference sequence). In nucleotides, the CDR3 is TGTGCCAGCAGTGGGACAGATAGCACAGATACGCAGTATTTT. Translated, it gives CASSGTDSTDTQYF.

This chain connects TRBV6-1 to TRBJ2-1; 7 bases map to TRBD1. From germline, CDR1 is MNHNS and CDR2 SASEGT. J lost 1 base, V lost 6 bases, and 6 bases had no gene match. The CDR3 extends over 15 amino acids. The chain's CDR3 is CASRIQGFSYNEQFF. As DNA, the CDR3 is TGTGCCAGCAGGATACAGGGGTTTTCCTACAATGAGCAGTTCTTC.

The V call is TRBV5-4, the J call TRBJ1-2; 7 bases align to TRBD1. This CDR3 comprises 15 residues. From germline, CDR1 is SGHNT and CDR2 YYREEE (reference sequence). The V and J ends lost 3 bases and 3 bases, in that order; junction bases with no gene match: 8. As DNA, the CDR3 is TGTGCCAGCAGCTCGGACAGGACGTTCGACTATGGCTACACCTTC. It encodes CASSSDRTFDYGYTF.

The DNA of the CDR3 is TGTGCCAGTAGTATTCTGGCTAGCGGGGGTACTGAGCAGTTCTTC. Protein: CASSILASGGTEQFF. The chain carries TRBV19 and TRBJ2-1, with TRBD2 matching 10 bases. This CDR3 contains 15 residues. CDR1 is LNHDA, CDR2 SQIVND, per germline (reference sequence). Trimming removed 3 bases from V and 9 bases from J; junction bases left unmatched: 8. Using reference TRBV19 and TRBJ2-1 for the parts outside the CDR3, the full variable domain is DGGITQSPKYLFRKEGQNVTLSCEQNLNHDAMYWYRQDPGQGLRLIYYSQIVNDFQKGDIAEGYSVSREKKESFPLTVTSAQKNPTAFYLCASSILASGGTEQFFGPGTRLTVL.

The CDR3 DNA sequence: TGTGCCATCAGTGACTCGGACAGGGTCAATCAGCCCCAGCATTTT. It is translated as CAISDSDRVNQPQHF. J is TRBJ1-5 and V is TRBV10-3; 8 nucleotides align to TRBD1. V gave up 3 bases and J gave up 3 bases; unmatched junction bases: 4. Per germline, CDR1 ENHRY and CDR2 SYGVKD. CDR3 length: 15 residues.

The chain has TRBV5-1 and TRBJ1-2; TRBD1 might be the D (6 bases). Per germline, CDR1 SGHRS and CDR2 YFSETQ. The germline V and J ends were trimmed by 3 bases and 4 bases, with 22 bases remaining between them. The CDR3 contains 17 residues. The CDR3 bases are TGCGCCAGCAGCTCGGGCCTAGGGTCAGGACAGTCCTATGGCTACACCTTC. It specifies CASSSGLGSGQSYGYTF.

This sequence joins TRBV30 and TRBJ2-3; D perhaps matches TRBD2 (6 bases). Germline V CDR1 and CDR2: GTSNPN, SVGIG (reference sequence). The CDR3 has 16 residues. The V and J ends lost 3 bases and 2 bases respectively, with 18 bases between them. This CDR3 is CAWRLTGVGDTDTQYF. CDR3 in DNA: TGTGCCTGGAGGCTTACGGGAGTTGGGGACACAGATACGCAGTATTTT.

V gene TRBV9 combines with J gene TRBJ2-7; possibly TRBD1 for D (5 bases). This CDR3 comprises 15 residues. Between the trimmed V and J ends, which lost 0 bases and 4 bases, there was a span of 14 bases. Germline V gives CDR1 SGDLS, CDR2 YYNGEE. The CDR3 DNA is TGTGCCAGCAGCGTAGGGCGGCAGGGTAATTACGAGCAGTACTTC. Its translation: CASSVGRQGNYEQYF.

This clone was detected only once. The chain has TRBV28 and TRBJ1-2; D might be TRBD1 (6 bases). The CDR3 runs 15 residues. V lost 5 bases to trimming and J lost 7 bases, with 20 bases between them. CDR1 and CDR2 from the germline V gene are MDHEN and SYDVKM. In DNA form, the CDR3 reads TGTGCCAGCAGTGCGCTGACAGGAGGTACTTTTGGCTACACCTTC. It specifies CASSALTGGTFGYTF.

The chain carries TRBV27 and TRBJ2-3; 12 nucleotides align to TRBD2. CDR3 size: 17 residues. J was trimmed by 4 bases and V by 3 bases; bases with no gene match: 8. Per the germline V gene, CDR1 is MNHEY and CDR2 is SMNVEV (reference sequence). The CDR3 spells CASSFSRLAGDPDTQYF. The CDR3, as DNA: TGTGCCAGCAGTTTCTCGAGACTAGCGGGAGACCCAGATACGCAGTATTTT.

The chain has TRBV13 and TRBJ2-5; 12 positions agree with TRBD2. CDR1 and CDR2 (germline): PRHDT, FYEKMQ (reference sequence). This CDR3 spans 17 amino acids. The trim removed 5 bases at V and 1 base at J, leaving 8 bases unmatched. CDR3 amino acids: CASSLASGGVSQETQYF. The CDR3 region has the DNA TGTGCCAGCAGCCTGGCTAGCGGGGGGGTTTCCCAAGAGACCCAGTACTTC.